A selection of T cell receptor beta chains follows, all from one sample in a study of blood T cell repertoires in COVID-19. Repertoires were generated with immunoSEQ multiplex PCR, while TCRdb's copy carries only in-frame clones and drops some. The data hold about 190,000 clones, with about 81% observed a single time. The source material was peripheral blood. All receptors come from a man younger than 45 with active or convalescent COVID-19. Both conserved end residues are part of each CDR3. The D gene is left open where the match is weak. Size tells how often a clone was seen (once, few, many) or the class of an expanded clone, and some rows leave it out.

d_call,clone_size,j_call,v_call,cdr3_aa,cdr3_nt
TRBD2,-,TRBJ2-1,TRBV24-1,CATSDPAGVNNEQFF,TGTGCCACCAGTGACCCAGCGGGAGTGAACAATGAGCAGTTCTTC
-,-,TRBJ2-1,TRBV4-3,CASSRAVSGYEQFF,TGCGCCAGCAGCCGAGCCGTGTCAGGGTATGAGCAGTTCTTC
TRBD1,once,TRBJ1-4,TRBV30,CAWALDRDHDEKLFF,TGTGCCTGGGCGCTAGACAGGGATCATGATGAAAAACTGTTTTTT
-,many,TRBJ1-3,TRBV7-8,CASRPQASGNTIYF,TGTGCCAGCAGACCACAGGCCTCTGGAAACACCATATATTTT
TRBD1,few,TRBJ1-1,TRBV11-3,CASSARQGLNTEAFF,TGTGCCAGCAGCGCTCGACAGGGGCTGAACACTGAAGCTTTCTTT
-,-,TRBJ2-1,TRBV15,CATSRDSEAYNEQFF,TGTGCCACCAGCAGAGATAGTGAGGCTTACAATGAGCAGTTCTTC
TRBD2,-,TRBJ2-7,TRBV7-9,CASSLAYREIRGDEQYF,TGTGCCAGCAGCTTAGCGTATCGAGAAATTCGGGGGGACGAGCAGTACTTC
-,few,TRBJ2-7,TRBV10-1,CASSETVTYEQYF,TGCGCCAGCAGTGAGACAGTTACCTACGAGCAGTACTTC
-,-,TRBJ1-3,TRBV11-3,CASSLVRGRVANTIYF,TGTGCCAGCAGCTTAGTTCGGGGTCGAGTAGCGAACACCATATATTTT
TRBD1,-,TRBJ1-3,TRBV7-8,CASSLGTGFGNTIYF,TGTGCCAGCAGCTTAGGGACAGGGTTTGGAAACACCATATATTTT
TRBD1,-,TRBJ2-1,TRBV19,CASSIQGQVYNEQFF,TGTGCCAGTAGTATACAGGGACAGGTCTACAATGAGCAGTTCTTC
-,once,TRBJ1-1,TRBV5-1,CASSLEEEDEAFF,TGCGCCAGCAGCTTGGAGGAGGAGGATGAAGCTTTCTTT
-,-,TRBJ2-3,TRBV18,CASSQTTSTDTQYF,TGTGCCAGCTCACAAACTACTAGCACAGATACGCAGTATTTT
TRBD1,-,TRBJ1-1,TRBV5-5,CASSWTGKNTEAFF,TGTGCCAGCAGCTGGACAGGAAAGAACACTGAAGCTTTCTTT
-,once,TRBJ1-1,TRBV5-8,CASSLVGGLNTEAFF,TGTGCCAGCAGCTTGGTTGGGGGCTTGAACACTGAAGCTTTCTTT
-,-,TRBJ1-1,TRBV19,CASSPTRARTEAFF,TGTGCCAGTAGCCCAACGAGGGCGCGGACTGAAGCTTTCTTT
-,-,TRBJ1-5,TRBV30,CAWGTGTNSNQPQHF,TGTGCCTGGGGAACCGGGACAAATAGCAATCAGCCCCAGCATTTT
TRBD2,-,TRBJ2-5,TRBV7-2,CASSLSGAGGQETQYF,TGTGCCAGCAGCCTCTCGGGAGCGGGAGGTCAAGAGACCCAGTACTTC
-,-,TRBJ1-1,TRBV10-3,CAISEAGSNTEAFF,TGTGCCATCAGTGAGGCAGGGTCGAACACTGAAGCTTTCTTT
TRBD1,-,TRBJ1-1,TRBV25-1,CASRRDRGRDTEAFF,TGTGCCAGCAGGAGGGACAGGGGGCGCGACACTGAAGCTTTCTTT
-,-,TRBJ1-2,TRBV10-2,CASTPGQGYGYTF,TGCGCCAGCACCCCGGGCCAGGGCTATGGCTACACCTTC
-,-,TRBJ2-1,TRBV27,CASSLRYEQFF,TGTGCCAGCAGTCTCCGTTATGAGCAGTTCTTC
TRBD1,-,TRBJ1-2,TRBV2,CASSREGANYGYTF,TGTGCCAGCAGCCGAGAGGGGGCGAACTATGGCTACACCTTC
TRBD1,-,TRBJ1-5,TRBV30,CAWSRQGASNQPQHF,TGTGCCTGGAGTCGACAGGGGGCTAGCAATCAGCCCCAGCATTTT
-,-,TRBJ1-4,TRBV12-3/TRBV12-4,CASSLGQREKLFF,TGTGCCAGCAGTTTAGGACAGAGGGAAAAACTGTTTTTT
TRBD2,-,TRBJ2-1,TRBV11-2,CASSLGVAGYNEQFF,TGTGCCAGCAGCTTGGGGGTAGCGGGGTACAATGAGCAGTTCTTC
TRBD2,-,TRBJ2-3,TRBV29-1,CSVAASGGSTDTQYF,TGCAGCGTTGCTGCTAGCGGGGGCAGCACAGATACGCAGTATTTT
-,-,TRBJ2-3,TRBV10-3,CAISAQVSSTDTQYF,TGTGCCATCAGTGCCCAGGTCTCTAGCACAGATACGCAGTATTTT
TRBD1,-,TRBJ2-5,TRBV7-9,CASSGDRAFQETQYF,TGTGCCAGCAGCGGGGACAGGGCCTTCCAAGAGACCCAGTACTTC
TRBD2,-,TRBJ2-7,TRBV6-2/TRBV6-3,CASSHAGTSATYEQYF,TGTGCCAGCAGTCACGCCGGGACTAGCGCTACCTACGAGCAGTACTTC
TRBD1,-,TRBJ1-2,TRBV14,CASSQGQGGYGYTF,TGTGCCAGCAGCCAGGGACAGGGCGGCTATGGCTACACCTTC
TRBD1,few,TRBJ1-3,TRBV12-3/TRBV12-4,CASRDRAGNTIYF,TGTGCCAGCAGGGACAGGGCTGGAAACACCATATATTTT
TRBD1,-,TRBJ1-2,TRBV5-6,CASSHRDRFNYGYTF,TGTGCCAGCAGCCACCGGGACAGATTTAACTATGGCTACACCTTC
-,-,TRBJ1-1,TRBV28,CASSLQGNTEAFF,TGTGCCAGCAGTTTACAGGGGAACACTGAAGCTTTCTTT